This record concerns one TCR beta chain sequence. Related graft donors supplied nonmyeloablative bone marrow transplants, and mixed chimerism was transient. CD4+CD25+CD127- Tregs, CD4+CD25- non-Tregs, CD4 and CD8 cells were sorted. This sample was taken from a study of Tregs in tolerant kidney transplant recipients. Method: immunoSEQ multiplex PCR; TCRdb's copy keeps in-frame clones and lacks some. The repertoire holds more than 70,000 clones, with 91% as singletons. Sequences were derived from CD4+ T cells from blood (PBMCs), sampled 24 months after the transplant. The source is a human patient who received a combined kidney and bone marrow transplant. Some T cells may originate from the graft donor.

The chain's CDR3 is CASNSLSRGVQPQHF. Written as DNA, the CDR3 is TGTGCCAGCAACTCACTCAGCAGGGGGGTTCAGCCCCAGCATTTT. The rearrangement links TRBV5-8 to TRBJ1-5; 7 bases line up with TRBD1. The V and J ends lost 6 bases and 6 bases, in that order; junction bases with no gene match: 12. This CDR3 comprises 15 residues. Germline V gene data show CDR1 as SGHTS and CDR2 as YDEGEE. The whole variable domain, remainder taken from reference TRBV5-8 and TRBJ1-5, is EAGVTQSPTHLIKTRGQQATLRCSPISGHTSVYWYQQALGLGLQFLLWYDEGEERNRGNFPPRFSGRQFPNYSSELNVNALELEDSALYLCASNSLSRGVQPQHFGDGTRLSIL.